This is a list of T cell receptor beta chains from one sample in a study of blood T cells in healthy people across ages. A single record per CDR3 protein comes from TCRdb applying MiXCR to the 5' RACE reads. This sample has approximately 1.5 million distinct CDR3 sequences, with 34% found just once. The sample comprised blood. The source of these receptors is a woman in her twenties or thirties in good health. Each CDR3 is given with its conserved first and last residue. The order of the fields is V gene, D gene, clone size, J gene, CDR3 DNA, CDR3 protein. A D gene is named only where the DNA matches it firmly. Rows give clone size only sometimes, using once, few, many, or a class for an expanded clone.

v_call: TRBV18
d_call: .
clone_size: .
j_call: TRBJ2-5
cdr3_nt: TGTGCCAGCTCACCTACCCAGATGGTGGTTTGGGAGACCCAGTACTTC
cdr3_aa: CASSPTQMVVWETQYF

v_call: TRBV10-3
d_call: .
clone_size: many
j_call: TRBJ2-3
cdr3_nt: TGTGCCATCCGTTCAGGGACTAGCACAGATACGCAGTATTTT
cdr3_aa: CAIRSGTSTDTQYF

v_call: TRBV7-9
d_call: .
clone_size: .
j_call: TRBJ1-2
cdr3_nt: TGTGCCAGCAGCTTAGCAGTCGGCACCTATGGCTACACCTTC
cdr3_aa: CASSLAVGTYGYTF

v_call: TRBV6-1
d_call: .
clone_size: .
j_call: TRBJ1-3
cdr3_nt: TGTGCCAGCAGCCGACAGACTGGAAACACCATATATTTT
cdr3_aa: CASSRQTGNTIYF

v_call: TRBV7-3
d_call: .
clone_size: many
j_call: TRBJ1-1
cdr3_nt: TGTGCCAGCAGCTTAACGGGGGGCGGCACTGAAGCTTTCTTT
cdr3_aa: CASSLTGGGTEAFF

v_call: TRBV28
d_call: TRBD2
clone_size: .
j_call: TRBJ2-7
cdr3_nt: TGTGCCAGCAGTTTCGGCGGGGGGGCGCGCGGCTACGAGCAGTACTTC
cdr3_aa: CASSFGGGARGYEQYF

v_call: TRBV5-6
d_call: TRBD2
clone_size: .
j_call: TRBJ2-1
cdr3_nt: TGTGCCAGCAGCTTGCCCAGACTAGCGGGAGGGTCCTACAATGAGCAGTTCTTC
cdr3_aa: CASSLPRLAGGSYNEQFF

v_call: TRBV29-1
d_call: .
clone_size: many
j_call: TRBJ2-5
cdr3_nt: TGCAGCGTAGAATGGGCAGGTGTCCAAGAGACCCAGTACTTC
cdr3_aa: CSVEWAGVQETQYF

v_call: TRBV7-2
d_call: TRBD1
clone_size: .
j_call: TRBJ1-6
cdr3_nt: TGTGCCAGCAGCTCTGCGGGACAGGGATATTCACCCCTCCACTTT
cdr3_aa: CASSSAGQGYSPLHF

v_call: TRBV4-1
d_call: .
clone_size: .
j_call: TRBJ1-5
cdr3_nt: TGCGCCAGCAGCCAGGTAACAGGTGGGAGGGATCGCAATCAGCCCCAGCATTTT
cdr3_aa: CASSQVTGGRDRNQPQHF

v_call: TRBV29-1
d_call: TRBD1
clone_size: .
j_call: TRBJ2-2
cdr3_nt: TGCAGCGTTCCAGGGACAGACACCGGGGAGCTGTTTTTT
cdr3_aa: CSVPGTDTGELFF

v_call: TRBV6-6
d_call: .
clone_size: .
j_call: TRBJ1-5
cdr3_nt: TGTGCCAGCAGTTCCAGGGGTTTTGAACAGCCCCAGCATTTT
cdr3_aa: CASSSRGFEQPQHF

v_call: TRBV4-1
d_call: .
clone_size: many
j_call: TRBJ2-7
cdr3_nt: TGCGCCAGCAGCCAGGGAGTTCTAGCGCGATCCTACGAGCAGTACTTC
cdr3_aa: CASSQGVLARSYEQYF

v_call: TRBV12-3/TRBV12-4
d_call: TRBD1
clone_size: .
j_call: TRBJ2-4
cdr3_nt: TGTGCCAGCAGTTTAGGGACAGGGGGAAACATTCAGTACTTC
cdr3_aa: CASSLGTGGNIQYF

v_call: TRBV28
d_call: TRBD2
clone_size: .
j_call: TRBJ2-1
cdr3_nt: TGTGCCAGCAGCCCCGAGGGTGGGAGGGCCCCCTACAATGAGCAGTTCTTC
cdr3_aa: CASSPEGGRAPYNEQFF

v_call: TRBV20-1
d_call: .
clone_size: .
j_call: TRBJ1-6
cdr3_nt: TGCAGTGCTAGGCAGAACAGTAAGAATAATTCACCCCTCCACTTT
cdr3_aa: CSARQNSKNNSPLHF

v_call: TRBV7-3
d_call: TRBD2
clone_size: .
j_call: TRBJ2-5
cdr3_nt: TGTGCCAGCAGCATCTCGGGGGGGCTGGGAGAGACCCAGTACTTC
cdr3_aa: CASSISGGLGETQYF

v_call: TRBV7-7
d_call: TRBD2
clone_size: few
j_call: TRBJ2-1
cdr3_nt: TGTGCCAGCAGCTCTCAGACTAGCGGGGTGGGTGAGCAGTTCTTC
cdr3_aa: CASSSQTSGVGEQFF

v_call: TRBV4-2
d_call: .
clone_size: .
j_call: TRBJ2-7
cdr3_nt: TGTGCCAGCAGGGACCCCGACGCCTACGAGCAGTACTTC
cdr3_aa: CASRDPDAYEQYF